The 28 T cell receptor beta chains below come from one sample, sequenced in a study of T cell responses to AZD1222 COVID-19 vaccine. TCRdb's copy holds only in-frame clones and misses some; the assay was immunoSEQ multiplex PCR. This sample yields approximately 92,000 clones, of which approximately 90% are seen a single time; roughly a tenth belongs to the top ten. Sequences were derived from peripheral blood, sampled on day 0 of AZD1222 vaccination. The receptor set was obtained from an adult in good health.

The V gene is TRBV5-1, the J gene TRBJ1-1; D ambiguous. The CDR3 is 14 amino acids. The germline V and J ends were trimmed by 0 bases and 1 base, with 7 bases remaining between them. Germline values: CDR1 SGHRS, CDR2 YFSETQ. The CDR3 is CASSLVGRNTEAFF. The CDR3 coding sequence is TGCGCCAGCAGCTTGGTCGGTAGGAACACTGAAGCTTTCTTT.

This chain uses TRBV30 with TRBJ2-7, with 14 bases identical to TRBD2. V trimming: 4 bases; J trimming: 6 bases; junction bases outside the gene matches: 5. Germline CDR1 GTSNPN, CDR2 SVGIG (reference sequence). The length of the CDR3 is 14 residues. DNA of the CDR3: TGTGCCTGGACCTCCGGACTAGCGGGAGGCGAGCAGTACTTC. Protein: CAWTSGLAGGEQYF.

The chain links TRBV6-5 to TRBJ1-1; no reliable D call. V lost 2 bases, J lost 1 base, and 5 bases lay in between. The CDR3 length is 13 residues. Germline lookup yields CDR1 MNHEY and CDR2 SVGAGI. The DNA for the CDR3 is TGTGCCAGCAGTTACGGGCAGAACACTGAAGCTTTCTTT. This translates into CASSYGQNTEAFF.

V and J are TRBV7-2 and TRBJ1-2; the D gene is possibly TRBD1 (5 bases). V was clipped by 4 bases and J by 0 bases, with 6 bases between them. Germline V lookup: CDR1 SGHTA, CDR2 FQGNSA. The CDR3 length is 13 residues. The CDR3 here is CASSSQANYGYTF. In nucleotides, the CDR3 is TGTGCCAGCAGCTCACAGGCTAACTATGGCTACACCTTC. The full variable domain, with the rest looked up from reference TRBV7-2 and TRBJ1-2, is GAGVSQSPSNKVTEKGKDVELRCDPISGHTALYWYRQSLGQGLEFLIYFQGNSAPDKSGLPSDRFSAERTGGSVSTLTIQRTQQEDSAVYLCASSSQANYGYTFGSGTRLTVV.

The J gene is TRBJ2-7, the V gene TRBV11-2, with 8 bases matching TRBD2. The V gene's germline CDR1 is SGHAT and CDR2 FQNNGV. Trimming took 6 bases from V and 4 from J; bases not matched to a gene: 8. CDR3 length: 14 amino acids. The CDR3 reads CASRRSGSGYEQYF. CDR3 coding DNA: TGTGCCAGCAGAAGGAGCGGGAGCGGGTACGAGCAGTACTTC.

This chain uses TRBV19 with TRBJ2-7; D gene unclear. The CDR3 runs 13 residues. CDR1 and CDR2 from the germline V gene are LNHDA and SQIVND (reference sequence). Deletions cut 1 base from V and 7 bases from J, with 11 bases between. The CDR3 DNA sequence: TGTGCCAGTAGTATAGGAACAGCCAGTGAGCAGTACTTC. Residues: CASSIGTASEQYF.

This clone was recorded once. DNA for the CDR3: TGCGCCAGCAGCCAGGAAGTGTCAACTAATGAAAAACTGTTTTTT. The encoded protein is CASSQEVSTNEKLFF. The chain combines TRBV5-1 with TRBJ1-4; D is uncertain. V was clipped by 4 bases and J by 0 bases, with 10 bases between them. The CDR3 is made up of 15 amino acids. CDR1 SGHRS and CDR2 YFSETQ come from the germline V gene.

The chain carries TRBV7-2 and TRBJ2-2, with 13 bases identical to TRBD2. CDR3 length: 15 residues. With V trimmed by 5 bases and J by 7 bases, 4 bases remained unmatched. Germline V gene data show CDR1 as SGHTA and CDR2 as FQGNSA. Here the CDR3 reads CASSRTSGSGGELFF. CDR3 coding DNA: TGTGCCAGCAGCCGGACTAGCGGGAGTGGCGGGGAGCTGTTTTTT. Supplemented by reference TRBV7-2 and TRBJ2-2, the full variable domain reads GAGVSQSPSNKVTEKGKDVELRCDPISGHTALYWYRQSLGQGLEFLIYFQGNSAPDKSGLPSDRFSAERTGGSVSTLTIQRTQQEDSAVYLCASSRTSGSGGELFFGEGSRLTVL.

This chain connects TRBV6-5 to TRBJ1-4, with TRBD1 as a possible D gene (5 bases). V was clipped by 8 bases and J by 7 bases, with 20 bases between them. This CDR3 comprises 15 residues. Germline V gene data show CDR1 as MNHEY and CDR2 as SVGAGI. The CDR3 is CASARTRNRGEKLFF. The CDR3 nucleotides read TGTGCCAGCGCTAGGACACGGAACCGGGGTGAAAAACTGTTTTTT.

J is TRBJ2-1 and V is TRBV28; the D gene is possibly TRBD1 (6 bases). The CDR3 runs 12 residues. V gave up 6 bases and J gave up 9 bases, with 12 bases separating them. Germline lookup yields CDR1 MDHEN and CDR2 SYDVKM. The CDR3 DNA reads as TGTGCCAGCAGCGAAACAGGGCGTGAGCAGTTCTTC. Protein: CASSETGREQFF. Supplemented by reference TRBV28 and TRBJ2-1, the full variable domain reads DVKVTQSSRYLVKRTGEKVFLECVQDMDHENMFWYRQDPGLGLRLIYFSYDVKMKEKGDIPEGYSVSREKKERFSLILESASTNQTSMYLCASSETGREQFFGPGTRLTVL.

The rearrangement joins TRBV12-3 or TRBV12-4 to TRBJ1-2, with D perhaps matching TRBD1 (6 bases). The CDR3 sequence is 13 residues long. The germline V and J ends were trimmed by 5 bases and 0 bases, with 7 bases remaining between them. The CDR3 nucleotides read TGTGCCAGCAGTCGACAGGCTAACTATGGCTACACCTTC. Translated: CASSRQANYGYTF.

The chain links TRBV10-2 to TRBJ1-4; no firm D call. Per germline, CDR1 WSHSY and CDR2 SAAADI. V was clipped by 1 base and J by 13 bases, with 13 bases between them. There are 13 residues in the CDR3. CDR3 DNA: TGCGCCAGCAGTGAGTACCCCCCCGGGAGACTGTTTTTT. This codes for CASSEYPPGRLFF.

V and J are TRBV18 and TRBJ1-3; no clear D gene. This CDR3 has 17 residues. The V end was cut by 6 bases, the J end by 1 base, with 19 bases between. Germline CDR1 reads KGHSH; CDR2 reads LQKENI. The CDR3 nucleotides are TGTGCCAGCTCCCCTCGGAGCGGGGAAGTTTCTGGAAACACCATATATTTT. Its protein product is CASSPRSGEVSGNTIYF.

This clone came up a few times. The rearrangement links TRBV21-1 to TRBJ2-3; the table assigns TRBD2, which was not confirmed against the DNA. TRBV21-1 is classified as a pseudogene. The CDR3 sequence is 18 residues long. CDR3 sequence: CASSKVGSSGGPTDTQYF. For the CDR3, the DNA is TGTGCCAGCAGCAAAGTAGGATCTAGCGGGGGGCCCACAGATACGCAGTATTTT.

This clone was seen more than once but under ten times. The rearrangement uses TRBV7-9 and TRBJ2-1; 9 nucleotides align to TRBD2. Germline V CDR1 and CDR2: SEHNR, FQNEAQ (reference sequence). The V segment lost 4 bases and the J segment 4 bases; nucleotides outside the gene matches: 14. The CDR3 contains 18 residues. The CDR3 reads CASSSPKSGGPPYNEQFF. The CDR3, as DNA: TGTGCCAGCAGCTCCCCCAAGAGCGGGGGGCCACCTTACAATGAGCAGTTCTTC.

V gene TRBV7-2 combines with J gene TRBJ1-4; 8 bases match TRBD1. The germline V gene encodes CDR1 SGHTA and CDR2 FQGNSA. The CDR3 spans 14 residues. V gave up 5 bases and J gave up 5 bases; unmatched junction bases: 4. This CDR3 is CASSRGQDNEKLFF. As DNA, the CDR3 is TGTGCCAGCAGCCGGGGACAGGACAATGAAAAACTGTTTTTT. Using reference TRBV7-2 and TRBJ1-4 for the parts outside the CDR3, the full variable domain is GAGVSQSPSNKVTEKGKDVELRCDPISGHTALYWYRQSLGQGLEFLIYFQGNSAPDKSGLPSDRFSAERTGGSVSTLTIQRTQQEDSAVYLCASSRGQDNEKLFFGSGTQLSVL.

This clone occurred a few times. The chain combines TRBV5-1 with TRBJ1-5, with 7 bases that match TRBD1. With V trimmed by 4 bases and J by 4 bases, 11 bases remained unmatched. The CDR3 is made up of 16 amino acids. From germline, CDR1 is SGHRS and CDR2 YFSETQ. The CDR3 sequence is CASSPTPGTDNQPQHF. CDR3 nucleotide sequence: TGCGCCAGCAGCCCAACCCCCGGGACAGATAATCAGCCCCAGCATTTT.

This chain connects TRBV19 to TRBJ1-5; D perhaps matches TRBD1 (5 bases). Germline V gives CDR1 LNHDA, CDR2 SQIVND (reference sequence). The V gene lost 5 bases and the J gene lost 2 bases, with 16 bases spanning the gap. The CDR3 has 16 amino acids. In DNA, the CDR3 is TGTGCCAGTAGTCCCTGGGGGGGGTTGCGCAATCAGCCCCAGCATTTT. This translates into CASSPWGGLRNQPQHF.

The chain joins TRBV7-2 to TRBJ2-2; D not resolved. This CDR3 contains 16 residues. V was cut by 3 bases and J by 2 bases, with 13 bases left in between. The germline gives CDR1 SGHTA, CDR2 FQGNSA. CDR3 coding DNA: TGTGCCAGCAGCTTTATGACGTCCGTTAACACCGGGGAGCTGTTTTTT. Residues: CASSFMTSVNTGELFF.

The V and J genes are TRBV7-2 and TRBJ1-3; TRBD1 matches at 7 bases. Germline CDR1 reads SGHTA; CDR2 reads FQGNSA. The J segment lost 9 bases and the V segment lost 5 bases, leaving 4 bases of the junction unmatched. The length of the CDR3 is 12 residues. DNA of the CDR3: TGTGCCAGCAGCCCACAGGGGACCACCATATATTTT. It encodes CASSPQGTTIYF.

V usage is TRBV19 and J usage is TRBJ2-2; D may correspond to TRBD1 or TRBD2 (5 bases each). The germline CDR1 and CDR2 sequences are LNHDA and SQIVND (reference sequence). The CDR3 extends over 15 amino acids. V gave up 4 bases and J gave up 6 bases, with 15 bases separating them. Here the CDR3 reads CASSNWGYNAGELFF. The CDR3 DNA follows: TGTGCCAGTAGTAACTGGGGGTACAACGCCGGGGAGCTGTTTTTT.

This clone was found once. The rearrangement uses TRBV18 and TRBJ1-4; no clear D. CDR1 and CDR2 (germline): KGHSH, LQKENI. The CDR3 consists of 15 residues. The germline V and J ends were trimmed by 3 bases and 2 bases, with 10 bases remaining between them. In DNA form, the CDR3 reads TGTGCCAGCTCACCCAGGACGGGGACTAATGAAAAACTGTTTTTT. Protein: CASSPRTGTNEKLFF.

The CDR3 loop reads CASSQDRTGRPNYGYTF. In nucleotides, the CDR3 is TGTGCCAGCAGCCAAGATCGTACAGGGCGCCCTAACTATGGCTACACCTTC. The chain combines TRBV14 with TRBJ1-2, with D possibly TRBD1 on 6 matching bases. Germline assignment: CDR1 SGHDN and CDR2 FVKESK. This CDR3 spans 17 amino acids. The V gene lost 0 bases and the J gene lost 0 bases, with 14 bases spanning the gap.

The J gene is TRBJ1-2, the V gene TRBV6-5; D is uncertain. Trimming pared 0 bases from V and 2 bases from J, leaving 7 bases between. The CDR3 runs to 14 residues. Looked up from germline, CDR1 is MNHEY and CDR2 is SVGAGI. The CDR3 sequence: CASSYSQGNYGYTF. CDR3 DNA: TGTGCCAGCAGTTACTCGCAAGGGAACTATGGCTACACCTTC.

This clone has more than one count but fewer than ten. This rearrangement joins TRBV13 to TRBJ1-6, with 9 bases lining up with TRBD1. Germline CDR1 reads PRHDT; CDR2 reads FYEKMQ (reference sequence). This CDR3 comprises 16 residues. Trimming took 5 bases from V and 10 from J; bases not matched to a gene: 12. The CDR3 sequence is CASSLQPGQGWSPLHF. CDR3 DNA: TGTGCCAGCAGCCTACAACCGGGACAGGGTTGGTCACCCCTCCACTTT.

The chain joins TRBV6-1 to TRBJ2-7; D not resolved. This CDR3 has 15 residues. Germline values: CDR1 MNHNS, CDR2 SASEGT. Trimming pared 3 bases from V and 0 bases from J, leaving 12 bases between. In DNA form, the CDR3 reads TGTGCCAGCAGTGATCCCCAGCGCAGCTCCTACGAGCAGTACTTC. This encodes CASSDPQRSSYEQYF.

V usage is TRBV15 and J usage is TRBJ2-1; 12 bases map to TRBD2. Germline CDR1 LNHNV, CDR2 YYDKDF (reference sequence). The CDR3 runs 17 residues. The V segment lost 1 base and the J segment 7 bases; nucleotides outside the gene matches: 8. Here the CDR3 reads CATSRGLAGGGLNEQFF. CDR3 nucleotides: TGTGCCACCAGCAGAGGCCTAGCGGGAGGGGGGTTGAATGAGCAGTTCTTC.

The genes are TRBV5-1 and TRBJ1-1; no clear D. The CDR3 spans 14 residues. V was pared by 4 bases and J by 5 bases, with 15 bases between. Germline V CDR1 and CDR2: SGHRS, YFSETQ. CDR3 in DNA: TGCGCCAGCAGCGAAAGGTACCAGTGGACTGAAGCTTTCTTT. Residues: CASSERYQWTEAFF. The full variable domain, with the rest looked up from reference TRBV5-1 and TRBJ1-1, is KAGVTQTPRYLIKTRGQQVTLSCSPISGHRSVSWYQQTPGQGLQFLFEYFSETQRNKGNFPGRFSGRQFSNSRSEMNVSTLELGDSALYLCASSERYQWTEAFFGQGTRLTVV.